This T cell receptor beta chain was identified during a study of beta chain features in type 1 diabetes. Broader study findings: TCRB CDR3s were moderately but significantly shorter in Type 1 diabetes patients in all four CD4+ subsets.

On this clone itself: Its antigen is unknown.

Reverse transcription of all isolated RNA meant that expressed TCRB transcripts were sequenced. Data came from immunoSEQ multiplex PCR; TCRdb stores just in-frame clones and leaves some out. The sample has under 350,000 clones, around 15% seen once; the top ten hold under 0.02%. Trimming took 5 bases from V and 0 from J; bases not matched to a gene: 2. Germline V lookup: CDR1 SGDLS, CDR2 YYNGEE. CDR3 size: 15 residues. The chain links TRBV9 to TRBJ2-3, with 11 bases lining up with TRBD2. The source of this sequence is a young man with type 1 diabetes. The sequenced sample was naive CD4+ T cells from blood. CDR3 coding DNA: TGTGCCAGCAGACGGACTAGCGGGAGCACAGATACGCAGTATTTT. Amino acids: CASRRTSGSTDTQYF. The full variable domain, in which reference TRBV9 and TRBJ2-3 provide the parts outside the CDR3, is DSGVTQTPKHLITATGQRVTLRCSPRSGDLSVYWYQQSLDQGLQFLIQYYNGEERAKGNILERFSAQQFPDLHSELNLSSLELGDSALYFCASRRTSGSTDTQYFGPGTRLTVL.